This T cell receptor (beta chain) was recovered during a study of response to subunit inactivated influenza vaccine. Findings of the study overall: With each seasonal influenza vaccination, the authors suggested, few new T cells are recruited.

TCRdb re-called the RT-PCR reads with MiXCR, one entry per CDR3 protein. The profile shows around 200,000 distinct CDR3 sequences, approximately 15% of them singletons. A remark on this clonotype: Its matching antigen is unknown.

V was trimmed by 3 bases and J by 8 bases, leaving 17 bases between them. This CDR3 contains 14 residues. Germline V gives CDR1 SGHKS, CDR2 YYEKEE (reference sequence). The chain recombines TRBV5-5 with TRBJ1-2; D is possibly TRBD1 (5 bases). The TCR was taken from a man aged 45-65 years who received an inactivated influenza vaccine. Specimen: CD8+ T cells sorted from PBMCs, collected 4 to 6 days after vaccination. CDR3 loop: CASSSHTPRDGYTF. CDR3 nucleotide sequence: TGTGCCAGCAGCTCCCATACCCCCAGGGACGGCTACACCTTC.